This passage covers 31 T cell receptor beta chains from one sample sequenced in a study of T-cell memory formation after mild COVID-19. TCRdb fed the 5' RACE reads into MiXCR, producing one record per CDR3 protein. The sample has over 350,000 distinct CDR3 sequences; roughly 15% are singletons. The sample comprised PBMCs or a T cell subset sorted from them (not recorded which). These receptors were collected from a man between 18 and 29 years old who had mild COVID-19 (a few samples of this study predate the infection). Cell type and time point are not known.

This clonotype was observed a few times. The V gene is TRBV5-1, the J gene TRBJ2-3; D is possibly TRBD1 or TRBD2 (5 bases each). This CDR3 is built from 13 residues. Per the germline V gene, CDR1 is SGHRS and CDR2 is YFSETQ. V was cut by 0 bases and J by 9 bases, with 11 bases left in between. In DNA form, the CDR3 reads TGCGCCAGCAGCTTGGCCGCTGAGGGGACGCAGTATTTT. It specifies CASSLAAEGTQYF.

This clonotype was seen a few times. This rearrangement joins TRBV18 to TRBJ1-5, with D unresolved. V was clipped by 2 bases and J by 2 bases, with 13 bases between them. The CDR3 is 16 amino acids. Germline loops: CDR1 KGHSH, CDR2 LQKENI. CDR3 sequence (DNA): TGTGCCAGCTCACCAGCAAACCCGGGCGGCAATCAGCCCCAGCATTTT. This sequence encodes CASSPANPGGNQPQHF.

In this sample, this clonotype turned up a few times. The chain uses TRBV11-1 and TRBJ2-7, with 7 positions matching TRBD1. The CDR3 runs to 17 residues. V gave up 2 bases and J gave up 2 bases; unmatched junction bases: 12. Germline V gene sequence: CDR1 SGHAT, CDR2 FQDESV (reference sequence). The CDR3 loop reads CASSLRPGTAIPYEQYF. The CDR3 bases are TGTGCCAGCAGCTTACGACCCGGGACAGCTATTCCCTACGAGCAGTACTTC.

V is TRBV12-3 or TRBV12-4 and J is TRBJ2-3, with TRBD2 identical over 7 bases. This CDR3 spans 14 amino acids. V shed 8 bases and J 2 bases; nucleotides not matched to a gene: 7. CDR3 loop: CASGASGHTDTQYF. DNA of the CDR3: TGTGCCAGCGGTGCTAGCGGCCACACAGATACGCAGTATTTT.

The V call is TRBV6-1, the J call TRBJ2-1; possibly TRBD2 for D (5 bases). Trimming stripped 5 bases from V and 2 bases from J, with 13 bases between. The CDR3 runs to 15 residues. Per germline, CDR1 MNHNS and CDR2 SASEGT. In DNA form, the CDR3 reads TGTGCCAGCAGTCTGGACCCGGAGGCCTACAATGAGCAGTTCTTC. The encoded protein is CASSLDPEAYNEQFF.

In its sample, this clonotype was seen many times. One end of the junction is discordant with germline, which a read error may explain. The chain combines TRBV5-1 with TRBJ2-3; 9 positions agree with TRBD2. Per germline, CDR1 SGHRS and CDR2 YFSETQ. The CDR3 contains 16 residues. This chain's CDR3 is CASTLASGGPTDTQYF. In DNA form, the CDR3 reads TGCGCCAGCACCTTGGCCAGCGGGGGGCCTACAGATACGCAGTATTTT.

V is TRBV27 and J is TRBJ2-7, with TRBD1 identical over 8 bases. V shed 8 bases and J 3 bases; nucleotides not matched to a gene: 9. This CDR3 comprises 14 residues. CDR1 MNHEY and CDR2 SMNVEV come from the germline V gene (reference sequence). The CDR3 region has the DNA TGTGCCAGCGTGGGGACAGGAGCTCTCTACGAGCAGTACTTC. Encoded protein: CASVGTGALYEQYF.

This clonotype came up a few times. The CDR3 reads CASSLAPPYGYTF. CDR3 sequence (DNA): TGTGCCAGCAGCTTAGCTCCACCCTATGGCTACACCTTC. The gene calls are TRBV7-9 and TRBJ1-2; D remains unclear. Trimming pared 0 bases from V and 4 bases from J, leaving 6 bases between. The CDR3 spans 13 residues. Germline loops: CDR1 SEHNR, CDR2 FQNEAQ (reference sequence).

The chain uses TRBV12-3 or TRBV12-4 and TRBJ1-2; no clear D gene. Trimming cost V 7 bases and J 6 bases, with 18 bases left between them. The CDR3 consists of 14 residues. The CDR3: CASTSRRAVHGYTF. CDR3 sequence (DNA): TGTGCCAGCACCTCGAGGCGGGCGGTCCATGGCTACACCTTC.

This clonotype was detected many times. The J gene is TRBJ2-3, the V gene TRBV18; 7 nucleotides align to TRBD1. V shed 3 bases, J shed 4 bases, and the junction held 1 base outside the gene matches. Germline V gene sequence: CDR1 KGHSH, CDR2 LQKENI. The CDR3 has 13 amino acids. The CDR3 bases are TGTGCCAGCTCACCCACAGGGGCAGATACGCAGTATTTT. It yields the protein CASSPTGADTQYF.

V and J are TRBV6-5 and TRBJ2-6; 7 bases fit TRBD1. Germline CDR1 and CDR2: MNHEY and SVGAGI. This CDR3 is 16 amino acids long. V lost 5 bases to trimming and J lost 2 bases; unmatched junction nucleotides: 6. In DNA, the CDR3 is TGTGCCAGCAGTACAAGACAGGGAGCTGGGGCCAACGTCCTGACTTTC. Translating it yields CASSTRQGAGANVLTF.

This chain joins TRBV6-4 and TRBJ2-2, with TRBD2 as a possible D gene (5 bases). V lost 4 bases and J lost 4, with 10 bases in between. Germline V gives CDR1 MRHNA, CDR2 SNTAGT. The CDR3 spans 14 residues. CDR3 bases: TGTGCCAGCAGTGGTGAGGGATTCACCGGGGAGCTGTTTTTT. Residues: CASSGEGFTGELFF.

This clonotype was counted at least ten times. This chain connects TRBV5-6 to TRBJ1-4; possible D gene TRBD1, 5 bases. The germline V gene has CDR1 SGHDT and CDR2 YYEEEE. The CDR3 consists of 16 residues. The V and J ends lost 4 bases and 0 bases respectively, with 13 bases between them. The CDR3 loop reads CASSAYRLSTNEKLFF. The CDR3 region has the DNA TGTGCCAGCAGCGCTTACAGGCTTTCAACTAATGAAAAACTGTTTTTT.

The chain recombines TRBV6-6 with TRBJ1-5; 7 bases are shared with TRBD1. The CDR3 has 15 amino acids. V dropped 2 bases and J dropped 2; count of bases not matched to a gene: 3. Germline V gene sequence: CDR1 MNHNY, CDR2 SVGAGI (reference sequence). CDR3 nucleotides: TGTGCCAGCAGTTACCAGGGGGAAGGCAATCAGCCCCAGCATTTT. Residues: CASSYQGEGNQPQHF.

V is TRBV5-4 and J is TRBJ2-3; D unresolved. This CDR3 spans 14 amino acids. V was pared by 0 bases and J by 6 bases, with 11 bases between. Germline values: CDR1 SGHNT, CDR2 YYREEE (reference sequence). The CDR3 DNA follows: TGTGCCAGCAGCTTGGCCGACAACGTGGATACGCAGTATTTT. Translating gives CASSLADNVDTQYF. The whole variable domain, remainder taken from reference TRBV5-4 and TRBJ2-3, is ETGVTQSPTHLIKTRGQQVTLRCSSQSGHNTVSWYQQALGQGPQFIFQYYREEENGRGNFPPRFSGLQFPNYSSELNVNALELDDSALYLCASSLADNVDTQYFGPGTRLTVL.

A few counts support this clonotype. The rearrangement joins TRBV7-9 to TRBJ2-5, with D possibly called TRBD1 or TRBD2 (5 bases each). Germline lookup yields CDR1 SEHNR and CDR2 FQNEAQ (reference sequence). V dropped 1 base and J dropped 3 bases, with 9 bases sitting between them. The CDR3 length is 14 residues. The CDR3 DNA is TGTGCCAGCAGCTTAGGGATGGGGGAAGAGACCCAGTACTTC. Translated, it gives CASSLGMGEETQYF.

This clonotype was observed a handful of times. This chain connects TRBV7-2 to TRBJ2-1, with D hard to call. Trimming took 4 bases from V and 4 from J, leaving 8 bases between them. The CDR3 is made up of 13 amino acids. CDR1 and CDR2 (germline): SGHTA, FQGNSA. Here the CDR3 reads CASSWTIYNEQFF. The CDR3 bases are TGTGCCAGCAGCTGGACGATTTACAATGAGCAGTTCTTC.

This clonotype was picked up a small number of times. The CDR3 DNA follows: TGTGCCAGCACAGAAACCGATACGCAGTATTTT. Amino acids: CASTETDTQYF. The chain is built from TRBV12-3 or TRBV12-4 and TRBJ2-3, with D unclear. Trimming left V 7 bases short and J 6 bases short, with 8 bases between. There are 11 residues in the CDR3.

This clonotype was counted a few times. J is TRBJ2-2 and V is TRBV7-6; 7 bases match TRBD1. The CDR3 sequence is 17 residues long. With V trimmed by 2 bases and J by 6 bases, 12 bases remained unmatched. Germline V gene sequence: CDR1 SGHVS, CDR2 FNYEAQ. CDR3 sequence reads: CASSLWSGQAVPGELFF. For the CDR3, the DNA is TGTGCCAGCAGCTTATGGTCTGGACAGGCCGTTCCCGGGGAGCTGTTTTTT.

This clonotype has more than one count but fewer than ten. The J gene is TRBJ2-6, the V gene TRBV7-6, with D unclear. The V end was cut by 8 bases, the J end by 3 bases, with 8 bases between. The CDR3 is 13 residues long. Germline lookup yields CDR1 SGHVS and CDR2 FNYEAQ. CDR3 sequence reads: CASLGFGANVLTF. The CDR3 region has the DNA TGTGCCAGCTTGGGATTTGGGGCCAACGTCCTGACTTTC.

This clonotype was picked up a small number of times. The V call is TRBV20-1, the J call TRBJ1-4; D gene unclear. In germline, CDR1 is DFQATT, CDR2 SNEGSKA (reference sequence). The CDR3 covers 13 residues. Deletions cut 4 bases from V and 1 base from J, with 7 bases between. Here the CDR3 DNA reads TGCAGTGCTACGGGAGGAACTAATGAAAAACTGTTTTTT. Translated, it gives CSATGGTNEKLFF.

This rearrangement joins TRBV29-1 to TRBJ2-1, with D perhaps matching TRBD2 (6 bases). The germline gives CDR1 SQVTM, CDR2 ANQGSEA. This CDR3 contains 11 residues. Trimming took off 6 bases at V and 15 bases at J, with 18 bases between the two ends. The CDR3 spells CSVPREISPFF. CDR3 nucleotide sequence: TGCAGCGTACCCCGGGAGATTTCTCCGTTCTTC.

CDR3 in amino acids: CASSDWGQPQHF. CDR3 coding DNA: TGTGCCAGCAGTGATTGGGGTCAGCCCCAGCATTTT. The gene calls are TRBV6-1 and TRBJ1-5; D is undetermined. The CDR3 runs 12 residues. Per the germline V gene, CDR1 is MNHNS and CDR2 is SASEGT. The germline V and J ends were trimmed by 3 bases and 6 bases, with 6 bases remaining between them.

This clonotype was seen a few times. The chain joins TRBV6-5 to TRBJ1-1; D gene ambiguous. This CDR3 spans 14 amino acids. Germline assignment: CDR1 MNHEY and CDR2 SVGAGI. Deletions cut 4 bases from V and 2 bases from J, with 11 bases between. CDR3 bases: TGTGCCAGCAGTTCCCAGCGGGCAAACACTGAAGCTTTCTTT. This sequence encodes CASSSQRANTEAFF.

This sequence joins TRBV4-1 and TRBJ2-6; no clear D. The CDR3 loop spans 15 amino acids. The ends were cut back, 2 bases at V and 4 bases at J, with 9 bases in the middle. Germline V gene data show CDR1 as MGHRA and CDR2 as YSYEKL. The CDR3 sequence is CASSQLGVGANVLTF. The CDR3 region has the DNA TGCGCCAGCAGCCAACTGGGCGTCGGGGCCAACGTCCTGACTTTC.

This clonotype was found a few times. V usage is TRBV7-8 and J usage is TRBJ1-1, with D possibly TRBD1 on 5 matching bases. Trimming cost V 1 base and J 1 base, with 16 bases left between them. The CDR3 runs to 17 residues. Germline lookup yields CDR1 SGHVS and CDR2 FQNEAQ. The chain's CDR3 is CASSLDSLDSSNTEAFF. The CDR3 region has the DNA TGTGCCAGCAGCTTAGATTCCCTAGACAGTTCGAACACTGAAGCTTTCTTT.

The chain links TRBV7-2 to TRBJ1-4; D is unresolved. CDR1 and CDR2 from the germline V gene are SGHTA and FQGNSA. V was pared by 7 bases and J by 3 bases, with 15 bases between. This CDR3 spans 15 amino acids. As DNA, the CDR3 is TGTGCCAGCACCTTGGGCCGGCGTGCTAATGAAAAACTGTTTTTT. As protein: CASTLGRRANEKLFF.

This clonotype was counted at least ten times. V usage is TRBV5-1 and J usage is TRBJ2-3; tentative D call: TRBD2 (7 bases). This CDR3 has 13 amino acids. V lost 3 bases and J lost 4, with 9 bases in between. CDR1 is SGHRS and CDR2 is YFSETQ in the germline V gene. Here the CDR3 DNA reads TGCGCCAGCAGCTGGGAGGGGGCAGATACGCAGTATTTT. Translating it yields CASSWEGADTQYF.

This CDR3 reads CASSSGTSGYISTDTQYF. CDR3 nucleotide sequence: TGCGCCAGCAGCTCCGGGACTAGCGGGTACATTAGCACAGATACGCAGTATTTT. V and J are TRBV5-1 and TRBJ2-3; 12 bases map to TRBD2. This CDR3 has 18 residues. Looked up from germline, CDR1 is SGHRS and CDR2 is YFSETQ. The junction had 8 bases not matched to a gene; V was cut back by 3 bases and J by 0 bases.

Many counts were recorded for this clonotype. The chain is built from TRBV12-3 or TRBV12-4 and TRBJ1-5, with no clear D. CDR3 length equals 13 residues. V was shortened by 2 bases and J by 7 bases, with 9 bases between the two germline ends. Here the CDR3 DNA reads TGTGCCAGCAGTTTAAACAGAGGGCAGCCCCAGCATTTT. Its protein product is CASSLNRGQPQHF.

The J gene is TRBJ2-3, the V gene TRBV4-1, with 13 bases that match TRBD2. CDR3 length equals 15 residues. CDR1 and CDR2 from the germline V gene are MGHRA and YSYEKL. V lost 3 bases and J lost 5; bases outside the gene matches: 2. The CDR3 spells CASSHRLAGGDTQYF. Here the CDR3 DNA reads TGCGCCAGCAGCCACCGACTAGCGGGGGGAGATACGCAGTATTTT.